This TCR beta chain comes out of a study of T cell repertoires in cytomegalovirus infection. Study outcomes and limitations: Cumulative public TCR beta family frequency identified carriers of CMV plus the relevant HLA.

The CDR3 consists of 15 residues. Trimming cost V 5 bases and J 3 bases; bases outside gene matches: 7. Germline V lookup: CDR1 SGHTA, CDR2 FQGNSA. This clonotype was seen only a few times. Its cognate antigen is unknown. TCRdb reprocessed the reads with MiXCR, giving one entry per CDR3 protein. The sample includes 600,000 to 700,000 distinct CDR3 sequences, 33% of them seen just once. The sample consisted of cultured PBMCs, taken from culture after CMV antigen stimulation. This clonotype was obtained from a human donor in good health (CMV status not recorded). Some clones in this sample may be carry-over from other donors' samples. This chain links TRBV7-2 with TRBJ1-3; 7 positions match TRBD1. CDR3 in amino acids: CASSPTGRFGNTIYF. CDR3 coding DNA: TGTGCCAGCAGCCCGACAGGGCGGTTTGGAAACACCATATATTTT.